The 5 T cell receptor beta chains given below trace back to one sample, sequenced in a study of OX40 agonist ivuxolimab in advanced cancers. The method was the immunoSEQ multiplex PCR assay. In TCRdb, the immuneACCESS table is reduced to in-frame sequences with V and J assigned. These tables do not hold every clone; where another copy was compared, an unresolved V gene accounts for under half, and the others remain unexplained. Within this sample are more than 80,000 clones, with approximately 90% of them counted one time only. Of the sample, 1.4% to 1.5% falls within the top ten clones. Specimen: CD4+ or CD8+ T cells sorted from blood, collected in a trial of the OX40 agonist ivuxolimab. The receptors originated from an adult with an advanced solid tumor such as melanoma, head and neck, liver or kidney cancer.

This clone appeared once. The junction does not match germline at one end; this may be a read error. Other DNA sequences of this sample code for an identical CDR3. J is TRBJ1-2 and V is TRBV6-5; a possible D gene is TRBD1 (5 bases). This CDR3 is 14 amino acids long. The germline gives CDR1 MNHEY, CDR2 SVGAGI. CDR3 sequence reads: CASTEGTANYGYTF. As DNA, the CDR3 is TGTGCCAGCACCGAAGGGACGGCGAACTATGGCTACACTTTC.

This clone was seen only once. Here the CDR3 DNA reads TGTGCCAGCAGCCCCCGACAGGGTCAGGGGGTAGAGCAGTTCTTC. It specifies CASSPRQGQGVEQFF. The chain links TRBV7-3 to TRBJ2-1; 7 bases match TRBD1. CDR1 and CDR2 (germline): SGHTA, FQGTGA. V shed 5 bases, J shed 10 bases, and the junction held 14 bases outside the gene matches. The CDR3 is 15 amino acids.

V is TRBV11-2 and J is TRBJ1-1; D is possibly TRBD1 (6 bases). The germline V gene has CDR1 SGHAT and CDR2 FQNNGV. V lost 5 bases and J 4 bases, leaving 14 bases between the germline ends. This CDR3 has 14 residues. CDR3 nucleotide sequence: TGTGCCAGCAGCCTTGACAGGTTAAGCACTGAAGCTTTCTTT. Amino acid sequence: CASSLDRLSTEAFF.

This clone was picked up one time. This chain links TRBV6-5 with TRBJ2-1; 8 nucleotides align to TRBD2. There are 16 residues in the CDR3. CDR1 is MNHEY, CDR2 SVGAGI, per germline. After removal of 4 bases from V and 0 bases from J, the junction contained 5 bases not matched to a gene. CDR3 bases: TGTGCCAGCAGTTCCCAAAGCGGGAGCTCCTACAATGAGCAGTTCTTC. Its protein is CASSSQSGSSYNEQFF.

The chain links TRBV9 to TRBJ1-4; TRBD1 matches 9 bases. The trim removed 0 bases at V and 5 bases at J, leaving 5 bases unmatched. The germline V gene encodes CDR1 SGDLS and CDR2 YYNGEE. The CDR3 totals 16 residues. The CDR3 reads CASSVGGQGMNEKLFF. CDR3 nucleotide sequence: TGTGCCAGCAGCGTAGGGGGACAGGGCATGAATGAAAAACTGTTTTTT.